This T cell receptor beta chain was sequenced for a study of shared clonotypes between healthy human individuals. PCR replicates from unsorted PBMC used around 300 ng DNA, and this amount was 25,000 to 30,000 T cell genomes. Data came from immunoSEQ multiplex PCR; TCRdb stores just in-frame clones and leaves some out. The sample shows about 490,000 clones, 75% to 85% of them seen only once. V lost 1 base and J lost 4; bases outside the gene matches: 12. The V gene's germline CDR1 is MGHRA and CDR2 YSYEKL. CDR3 length: 18 amino acids. The material sequenced was PBMCs. The clonotype originates from a woman aged 40 to 50 in good health. Some clones in this sample may be carry-over from other donors' samples. This chain connects TRBV4-1 to TRBJ2-5; TRBD2 aligns across 10 bases. CDR3 in DNA: TGCGCCAGCAGCCAAGGAGGGCGAGCGGGAGGGCGACGAGAGACCCAGTACTTC. It is translated as CASSQGGRAGGRRETQYF.